This paragraph reports one T cell receptor (beta chain). Per germline, CDR1 SGHTA and CDR2 FQGNSA. The ends were cut back, 1 base at V and 6 bases at J, with 9 bases in the middle. The CDR3 runs 13 residues. The data were obtained in a study of T cell changes during pregnancy in multiple sclerosis. TCRdb keeps only in-frame clones here, not all; method: immunoSEQ multiplex PCR. The sample consists of approximately 40,000 clones, 70% to 90% of them appearing once. The source was CD4+ T cells from peripheral blood mononuclear cells, collected before pregnancy. This TCR was sampled from a female donor with multiple sclerosis, enrolled in a pregnancy study. The J gene is TRBJ1-2, the V gene TRBV7-2, with D perhaps TRBD1 (5 bases). DNA for the CDR3: TGTGCCAGCAGCTTAGTACAACAGGATGGCTACACCTTC. This translates into CASSLVQQDGYTF.